The next 17 T cell receptor beta chains were all read from a single sample in a study of tissue T cells after allogeneic stem cell transplantation. Sequencing used immunoSEQ multiplex PCR; TCRdb keeps in-frame clones, though not all of them. The sample consists of about 1,400 clones, approximately 70% of them appearing once. Sequenced here: bone marrow, sampled at autopsy. Every receptor here comes from a male patient at least 60 years old with steroid-refractory graft-versus-host disease after an allogeneic stem cell transplant. Some T cells may be graft donor cells.

This clone was counted between two and nine times. J is TRBJ1-1 and V is TRBV4-3; the D gene is possibly TRBD1 (5 bases). The CDR3 is 15 residues long. CDR1 LGHNA and CDR2 YSLEER come from the germline V gene. Trimming removed 0 bases from V and 5 bases from J, with 13 bases in between. The CDR3 DNA sequence: TGCGCCAGCAGCCAAGATTCTGAGGGGTGGACTGAAGCTTTCTTT. Amino acid sequence: CASSQDSEGWTEAFF.

The chain has TRBV9 and TRBJ2-3; tentative D call: TRBD2 (5 bases). This CDR3 is built from 15 residues. The germline gives CDR1 SGDLS, CDR2 YYNGEE. V was trimmed by 3 bases and J by 4 bases, leaving 15 bases between them. The CDR3 nucleotides read TGTGCCAGCAGCGCCGCCCCGTCTAGCTCAGATACGCAGTATTTT. This codes for CASSAAPSSSDTQYF.

The CDR3 loop is CASSLDRDRGKNGYTF. The CDR3, as DNA: TGTGCCAGCAGCTTAGATCGGGACAGGGGGAAAAACGGCTACACCTTC. V is TRBV11-2 and J is TRBJ1-2; 11 bases are shared with TRBD1. V shed 0 bases, J shed 8 bases, and the junction held 8 bases outside the gene matches. Germline CDR1 SGHAT, CDR2 FQNNGV. The CDR3 is 16 residues long.

By frequency in the sample, this clone is large. V and J are TRBV11-1 and TRBJ2-6; D unclear. The CDR3 length is 15 residues. Germline V gene data show CDR1 as SGHAT and CDR2 as FQDESV (reference sequence). The V end was cut by 6 bases, the J end by 0 bases, with 9 bases between. The CDR3 protein is CASRGMDSGANVLTF. CDR3 DNA: TGTGCCAGCAGAGGGATGGACTCTGGGGCCAACGTCCTGACTTTC.

V and J are TRBV19 and TRBJ1-1, with a possible D match to TRBD1 (5 bases). Germline CDR1 is LNHDA and CDR2 is SQIVND (reference sequence). Trimming pared 3 bases from V and 0 bases from J, leaving 11 bases between. The CDR3 totals 15 residues. The CDR3 loop reads CASSMGRIMNTEAFF. The CDR3 region has the DNA TGTGCCAGTAGTATGGGGCGGATCATGAACACTGAAGCTTTCTTT.

This clone was counted only a few times. The rearrangement links TRBV5-6 to TRBJ1-2; no clear D. V dropped 1 base and J dropped 4 bases, with 8 bases sitting between them. In germline, CDR1 is SGHDT, CDR2 YYEEEE. The CDR3 is 13 amino acids. The CDR3 region is CASSLSQLYGYTF. The CDR3 bases are TGTGCCAGCAGCTTGAGTCAGCTCTATGGCTACACCTTC.

The chain combines TRBV10-1 with TRBJ2-7; 10 bases are a match to TRBD2. The CDR3 sequence is 14 residues long. Trimming cost V 6 bases and J 0 bases; bases outside gene matches: 2. CDR1 is WNHNN, CDR2 SYGVQD, per germline (reference sequence). The CDR3 DNA reads TGCGCCAGCAGCAGCGGGGGGGACTCCTACGAGCAGTACTTC. It is translated as CASSSGGDSYEQYF.

The chain combines TRBV3-1 (or the pseudogene TRBV3-2) with TRBJ1-3; perhaps TRBD1 as D (5 bases). Looked up from germline, CDR1 is LGHDT and CDR2 is YNNKEL (reference sequence). V gave up 4 bases and J gave up 2 bases, with 9 bases separating them. CDR3 length: 14 amino acids. The chain's CDR3 is CASSPDTAGNTIYF. Here the CDR3 DNA reads TGTGCCAGCAGCCCGGACACGGCTGGAAACACCATATATTTT.

V usage is TRBV5-5 and J usage is TRBJ1-5, with 8 bases matching TRBD1. The germline CDR1 and CDR2 sequences are SGHKS and YYEKEE (reference sequence). Trimming took 4 bases from V and 5 from J; bases not matched to a gene: 8. The CDR3 covers 15 residues. CDR3 DNA: TGTGCCAGCAGCGCTTCGACAGGGGAGTATCAGCCCCAGCATTTT. The encoded protein is CASSASTGEYQPQHF.

The chain employs TRBV5-4 and TRBJ2-5, with 7 bases aligning to TRBD1. There are 14 residues in the CDR3. Germline CDR1 SGHNT, CDR2 YYREEE (reference sequence). The V and J ends lost 4 bases and 3 bases, in that order; junction bases with no gene match: 6. CDR3 sequence reads: CASSLKGQKETQYF. The DNA for the CDR3 is TGTGCCAGCAGCCTCAAGGGACAGAAAGAGACCCAGTACTTC.

This clone occurred a few times. Distinct nucleotide sequences in the sample also encode this CDR3. In DNA form, the CDR3 reads TGTGCCAGCAGCGGGGTGGCCGGGGGGGGCGAGACCCAGTACTTC. Translating gives CASSGVAGGGETQYF. The V call is TRBV5-6, the J call TRBJ2-5; 8 bases agree with TRBD2. CDR1 SGHDT and CDR2 YYEEEE come from the germline V gene. CDR3 length equals 15 residues. Losses at the gene ends were 4 bases for V and 5 bases for J; bases not matched to a gene: 10.

Here the CDR3 reads CASSEGTRSGEAFF. CDR3 nucleotides: TGTGCCAGCAGCGAGGGGACAAGATCGGGTGAAGCTTTCTTT. This sequence joins TRBV2 and TRBJ1-1; TRBD1 might be the D (6 bases). The germline gives CDR1 SNHLY, CDR2 FYNNEI. The CDR3 length is 14 residues. V lost 6 bases and J 7 bases, leaving 18 bases between the germline ends.

The chain combines TRBV6-2 or TRBV6-3 with TRBJ2-4; D uncertain. Germline V gives CDR1 MNHEY, CDR2 SVGEGT. Trimming removed 6 bases from V and 5 bases from J, with 11 bases in between. The CDR3 has 13 amino acids. The CDR3 protein is CASSRDVQNIQYF. In nucleotides, the CDR3 is TGTGCCAGCAGCCGCGACGTTCAAAACATTCAGTACTTC.

This clone qualifies as medium-sized. The sample holds other DNA sequences that translate to the same CDR3. The chain combines TRBV2 with TRBJ2-3, with 7 bases identical to TRBD1. There are 15 residues in the CDR3. J was trimmed by 0 bases and V by 6 bases; bases with no gene match: 6. CDR1 is SNHLY and CDR2 is FYNNEI in the germline V gene. DNA of the CDR3: TGTGCCAGCAGCGCCGGGACAGCTAGCACAGATACGCAGTATTTT. This encodes CASSAGTASTDTQYF.

V and J are TRBV7-3 and TRBJ1-1, with TRBD1 matching 8 bases. The CDR3 covers 14 residues. J gave up 2 bases and V 5 bases, and 4 bases lay outside the gene matches. Germline CDR1 reads SGHTA; CDR2 reads FQGTGA. The CDR3 DNA is TGTGCCAGCAGCGTTACAGGGGGTAACACTGAAGCTTTCTTT. The encoded protein is CASSVTGGNTEAFF.

Judged by abundance, this clone is hyperexpanded. One end of the junction varies from germline; a read error may be responsible. The same CDR3 is also encoded by other DNA sequences in this sample. V gene TRBV5-6 combines with J gene TRBJ2-5; 8 bases are a match to TRBD2. Per germline, CDR1 SGHDT and CDR2 YYEEEE. There are 15 residues in the CDR3. The CDR3 here is CARSWGAGGGETQYF. The CDR3 bases are TGTGCCCGCAGCTGGGGGGCCGGGGGGGGAGAGACCCAGTACTTC.

This rearrangement joins TRBV5-1 to TRBJ2-7; TRBD1 aligns across 7 bases. The CDR3 spans 17 residues. V gave up 3 bases and J gave up 3 bases; unmatched junction bases: 15. CDR1 is SGHRS, CDR2 YFSETQ, per germline. CDR3 bases: TGCGCCAGCAGCTCCCTATCGACAGGGACGAAAAGCTACGAGCAGTACTTC. Protein sequence: CASSSLSTGTKSYEQYF.